The source of this TCR beta chain is a study of blood T cell repertoires in COVID-19 (dated by TCRdb to 2019 to 2021). About the study as a whole: Samples from collaborators originated in the United States, Italy and Spain and spanned both the acute and convalescent phases of COVID-19. The material from the prospective study consisted of cDNA or gDNA derived from T cells, B-cell-depleted T cells, or PBMCs. Deeply sampled blood TCRbeta repertoires from subjects exposed to, actively infected with, or recovered from COVID-19 were included in the dataset. The repertoires were made available in a free public database intended to serve as a resource for research on the immune response to SARS-CoV-2. The samples were drawn from two sources: the first 160 participants of the ongoing ImmuneRACE study, and 950 to 1,500 subjects contributed by 6 global collaborators. Sample metadata almost always included a de-identified subject ID, COVID-19 status, age in years and sex. Where available, HLA class I and class II types were taken from metadata supplied by the sample provider and were not determined by assay-based typing. General findings and caveats noted by the study authors: The amount of clinical and demographic metadata varied by source and participant and was provided uncurated.

One collaborating source in Seattle enrolled patients during active infection and followed them longitudinally through the course of disease. Whole blood was collected in K2EDTA tubes by collaborating institutions according to the institutions' own protocols. For TCRbeta analysis, collaborators shipped samples in one of three forms: frozen whole blood, isolated PBMCs, or DNA extracted from either of those sample types. V is trimmed back by 9 bases and J by 4 bases, and the junction contains 10 bases that no gene match accounts for. The germline V gene supplies CDR1 MNHEY and CDR2 SVGAGI. The CDR3, from cysteine to phenylalanine, totals 14 residues. The only DNA kept is the CDR3, 42 bases in frame from the first base. TCRbeta CDR3 regions were amplified from genomic DNA using the immunoSEQ Assay, a bias-controlled multiplex PCR. The published analysis was carried out like this. Nucleated cell counts per sample were estimated from amplification of reference gene primers within the assay. To quantify the absolute abundance of each unique TCRbeta CDR3 rearrangement, sequence reads were collapsed and filtered. For each sample, productive Simpson clonality was calculated as the square root of Simpson's diversity index over productive rearrangements. Here the immuneACCESS table is served through TCRdb, limited to in-frame sequences with V and J called. Missing clones are a known gap in these copies; in checked studies unresolved V genes cover under half, and the rest lacks a known reason. That table is the source of V, J and clone size, and D and trimming were worked out from the DNA. This sample is represented by hundreds of thousands of clones; around nine tenths of them were singletons. About 0.91% of the sample is taken by the ten largest.

The sample holds one count of this clone. Its antigen remains unidentified. No much larger clonotype is one base removed from it; base qualities were not supplied. The chain was built from TRBV6-5 and TRBJ2-5; 8 bases in the junction line up with TRBD1. The receptor's source is a man aged 18-30 years with COVID-19, enrolled during active disease. The sample consisted of peripheral blood. Here is the DNA: TGTGCCAGTTGGGGCAGGGGGCATGCAGAGACCCAGTACTTC. This codes for CASWGRGHAETQYF.